This entry features one T cell receptor beta chain sequence. Its antigen is undetermined. The data were taken from a study of circulating and synovial CD4+ cells in juvenile arthritis. Findings of the study overall: Circulating pathogenic-like lymphocytes shared a substantially higher fraction of CDR3 sequences with synovium than bulk blood. Bulk blood CD4 repertoires were more diverse than these. CPL versus bulk CD4 samples: T cell genome counts differed by at least an order of magnitude.

Measured with immunoSEQ multiplex PCR; TCRdb has only the in-frame clones, and not every one. Found here are some 14,000 clones, roughly 83% of them singletons; the top ten hold approximately 3.3%. V was shortened by 5 bases and J by 0 bases, with 13 bases between the two germline ends. The germline V gene encodes CDR1 LNHDA and CDR2 SQIVND (reference sequence). The CDR3 length is 16 residues. The J gene is TRBJ2-2, the V gene TRBV19, with D possibly being TRBD2 (7 bases). The source material was CD4+ T cells from synovial fluid. The clonotype was recovered from a human patient with juvenile idiopathic arthritis. Some clones in this sample may be carry-over from other donors' samples. In DNA form, the CDR3 reads TGTGCCAGTAGTGGGGGGGCCGCGACGAACACCGGGGAGCTGTTTTTT. Amino acid sequence: CASSGGAATNTGELFF.